One and the same sample provided the 17 T cell receptor beta chains below, sequenced in a study of liver allograft versus peripheral blood T cells. Study context: What was compared were the T cell receptor repertoires in transplanted livers and those in the peripheral blood of recipients.

TCRdb called the reads again in MiXCR, with one record for every CDR3 protein. The sample has about 13,000 distinct CDR3 sequences; about 19% are singletons. Receptors were obtained from a human patient who had a liver transplant. Some T cells may have come from the graft donor.

This clonotype was detected ten times or more. The chain is built from TRBV9 and TRBJ2-3; D may be TRBD2 (6 bases). Germline CDR1 SGDLS, CDR2 YYNGEE. This CDR3 has 16 amino acids. V lost 0 bases and J 1 base, leaving 12 bases between the germline ends. CDR3 coding DNA: TGTGCCAGCAGCGTAGGGGGGGTGAGCGGCACAGATACGCAGTATTTT. Translating it yields CASSVGGVSGTDTQYF.

This clonotype was recorded at least ten times. The V and J genes are TRBV28 and TRBJ1-1, with 8 bases matching TRBD1. Trimming took 6 bases from V and 0 from J; bases not matched to a gene: 6. Germline values: CDR1 MDHEN, CDR2 SYDVKM. The CDR3 extends over 15 amino acids. The CDR3: CASRAPGGMNTEAFF. The CDR3 DNA follows: TGTGCCAGCAGGGCCCCAGGGGGCATGAACACTGAAGCTTTCTTT. The variable domain in full, with the rest retrieved from reference TRBV28 and TRBJ1-1, is DVKVTQSSRYLVKRTGEKVFLECVQDMDHENMFWYRQDPGLGLRLIYFSYDVKMKEKGDIPEGYSVSREKKERFSLILESASTNQTSMYLCASRAPGGMNTEAFFGQGTRLTVV.

This clonotype is medium-sized by share. The J gene is TRBJ1-2, the V gene TRBV6-5; a weak D match, TRBD1 (5 bases). This CDR3 contains 13 residues. V was pared by 5 bases and J by 4 bases, with 11 bases between. Germline V lookup: CDR1 MNHEY, CDR2 SVGAGI. The CDR3 loop is CASSTRDGYGYTF. CDR3 bases: TGTGCCAGCAGTACCCGGGACGGCTATGGCTACACCTTC.

As regards this clonotype: A read error is possible here, since a much larger clone lies one base away. The V call is TRBV5-6, the J call TRBJ2-2, with D maybe TRBD2 (5 bases). The CDR3 runs to 15 residues. Per the germline V gene, CDR1 is SGHDT and CDR2 is YYEEEE. The CDR3 coding sequence is TGTGCCAGCAGCGCGTTACACGGGAACACCGGGAAGCTGTTTTTT. Translating gives CASSALHGNTGKLFF.

This clonotype was seen ten or more times. V is TRBV9 and J is TRBJ1-3; 7 bases agree with TRBD1. This CDR3 has 17 amino acids. Germline CDR1 is SGDLS and CDR2 is YYNGEE. V was clipped by 2 bases and J by 0 bases; unmatched bases: 8. The chain's CDR3 is CASSVGTGEVSGNTIYF. The CDR3 DNA sequence: TGTGCCAGCAGCGTGGGTACAGGGGAAGTCTCTGGAAACACCATATATTTT. The entire variable domain, with the rest obtained from reference TRBV9 and TRBJ1-3, is as follows: DSGVTQTPKHLITATGQRVTLRCSPRSGDLSVYWYQQSLDQGLQFLIQYYNGEERAKGNILERFSAQQFPDLHSELNLSSLELGDSALYFCASSVGTGEVSGNTIYFGEGSWLTVV.

A few counts support this clonotype. The V call is TRBV7-3, the J call TRBJ2-2; 7 bases fit TRBD2. Trimming cost V 5 bases and J 4 bases; bases outside gene matches: 7. The CDR3 loop spans 15 amino acids. Per the germline V gene, CDR1 is SGHTA and CDR2 is FQGTGA. CDR3 nucleotide sequence: TGTGCCAGCAGCCTAAGCGGGGAAAGCACCGGGGAGCTGTTTTTT. As protein: CASSLSGESTGELFF.

This clonotype was picked up a small number of times. A read error may account for a junction end that differs from germline. The CDR3, as DNA: TGTGCCAGCAGTTTAATAGGGGGGACGTTGCACTTC. Protein: CASSLIGGTLHF. This chain uses TRBV28 with TRBJ2-7; D assignment may be TRBD1 or TRBD2 (6 bases each). In germline, CDR1 is MDHEN, CDR2 SYDVKM. This CDR3 has 12 residues. Looking up the rest from reference TRBV28 and TRBJ2-7 gives the full variable domain: DVKVTQSSRYLVKRTGEKVFLECVQDMDHENMFWYRQDPGLGLRLIYFSYDVKMKEKGDIPEGYSVSREKKERFSLILESASTNQTSMYLCASSLIGGTLHFGPGTRLTVT.

This clonotype was recorded a few times. V gene TRBV28 combines with J gene TRBJ2-3, with D possibly matching TRBD1 (5 bases). Trimming stripped 11 bases from V and 5 bases from J, with 14 bases between. Germline V gives CDR1 MDHEN, CDR2 SYDVKM. There are 12 residues in the CDR3. In DNA, the CDR3 is TGTGCCGCACAGGATCACGGAGATACGCAGTATTTT. The encoded protein is CAAQDHGDTQYF.

In its sample, this clonotype is medium-sized. The CDR3 DNA reads as TGTGCCAGCTCACCACGTCAGGAGCAAGCTTTCTTT. It is translated as CASSPRQEQAFF. This chain links TRBV18 with TRBJ1-1; no definite D call. This CDR3 has 12 amino acids. Trimming took off 1 base at V and 9 bases at J, with 9 bases between the two ends. Germline V CDR1 and CDR2: KGHSH, LQKENI.

CDR3 loop: CSARDFRQGQKEKLFF. The DNA of the CDR3 is TGCAGTGCTAGAGATTTTAGACAGGGCCAAAAGGAAAAACTGTTTTTT. This rearrangement joins TRBV20-1 to TRBJ1-4, with TRBD1 matching over 7 bases. V shed 0 bases and J 8 bases; nucleotides not matched to a gene: 12. Germline V gene lookup returns CDR1 DFQATT and CDR2 SNEGSKA (reference sequence). CDR3 size: 16 residues.

This chain uses TRBV7-9 with TRBJ2-6, with 10 bases identical to TRBD1. The DNA end lines up better with TRBJ2-7; the J call may be wrong. The germline gives CDR1 SEHNR, CDR2 FQNEAQ (reference sequence). CDR3 length: 14 residues. CDR3 coding DNA: TGTGCCAGCAGAACCGGGACAGGGGATAAGAGGCAGTACTTC. Its protein is CASRTGTGDKRQYF.

This clonotype appeared many times. This sequence joins TRBV6-6 and TRBJ2-1; D gene uncertain. Germline values: CDR1 MNHNY, CDR2 SVGAGI (reference sequence). V lost 2 bases and J 0 bases, leaving 8 bases between the germline ends. The CDR3 totals 15 residues. The CDR3 region is CASSYVSSSYNEQFF. DNA of the CDR3: TGTGCCAGCAGTTACGTCTCAAGCTCCTACAATGAGCAGTTCTTC.

This clonotype is deemed medium-sized. The gene calls are TRBV29-1 and TRBJ1-5, with D maybe TRBD1 (5 bases). The germline V gene encodes CDR1 SQVTM and CDR2 ANQGSEA. The CDR3 length is 13 residues. The V gene lost 7 bases and the J gene lost 6 bases, with 16 bases spanning the gap. DNA for the CDR3: TGCAGCGCCGGGGGGGGTTTCAGTCAGCCCCAGCATTTT. This gives the protein CSAGGGFSQPQHF.

This chain uses TRBV20-1 with TRBJ1-2; 8 bases match TRBD1. Unmatched junction bases numbered 2, after V lost 5 bases and J lost 0 bases. CDR1 DFQATT and CDR2 SNEGSKA come from the germline V gene (reference sequence). The CDR3 consists of 13 residues. The CDR3 is CSAGTGTNYGYTF. The CDR3 DNA is TGCAGTGCTGGGACAGGAACTAACTATGGCTACACCTTC.

In the case of this clonotype: A much larger clone is a single base away; this may be a read error. V usage is TRBV11-1 and J usage is TRBJ2-3, with D hard to call. The CDR3 totals 14 residues. The V gene lost 1 base and the J gene lost 0 bases, with 5 bases spanning the gap. The germline V gene encodes CDR1 SGHAT and CDR2 FQDESV (reference sequence). The CDR3 coding sequence is TGTGCCAGCAGCTTAGATGGCAGCACAGATACGCAGTATTTT. Its protein product is CASSLDGSTDTQYF.

The chain employs TRBV7-9 and TRBJ2-3; D not certain. The CDR3 length is 12 residues. Germline V gene data show CDR1 as SEHNR and CDR2 as FQNEAQ (reference sequence). Trimming removed 8 bases from V and 0 bases from J, with 6 bases in between. The CDR3 DNA reads as TGTGCCAGCCAACAGAGCACAGATACGCAGTATTTT. Its protein is CASQQSTDTQYF.

This chain links TRBV28 with TRBJ1-1; D is unresolved. CDR1 is MDHEN, CDR2 SYDVKM, per germline. The CDR3 has 12 amino acids. V was pared by 4 bases and J by 1 base, with 4 bases between. The CDR3 sequence: CASSSGNTEAFF. CDR3 DNA sequence: TGTGCCAGCAGTTCAGGGAACACTGAAGCTTTCTTT.